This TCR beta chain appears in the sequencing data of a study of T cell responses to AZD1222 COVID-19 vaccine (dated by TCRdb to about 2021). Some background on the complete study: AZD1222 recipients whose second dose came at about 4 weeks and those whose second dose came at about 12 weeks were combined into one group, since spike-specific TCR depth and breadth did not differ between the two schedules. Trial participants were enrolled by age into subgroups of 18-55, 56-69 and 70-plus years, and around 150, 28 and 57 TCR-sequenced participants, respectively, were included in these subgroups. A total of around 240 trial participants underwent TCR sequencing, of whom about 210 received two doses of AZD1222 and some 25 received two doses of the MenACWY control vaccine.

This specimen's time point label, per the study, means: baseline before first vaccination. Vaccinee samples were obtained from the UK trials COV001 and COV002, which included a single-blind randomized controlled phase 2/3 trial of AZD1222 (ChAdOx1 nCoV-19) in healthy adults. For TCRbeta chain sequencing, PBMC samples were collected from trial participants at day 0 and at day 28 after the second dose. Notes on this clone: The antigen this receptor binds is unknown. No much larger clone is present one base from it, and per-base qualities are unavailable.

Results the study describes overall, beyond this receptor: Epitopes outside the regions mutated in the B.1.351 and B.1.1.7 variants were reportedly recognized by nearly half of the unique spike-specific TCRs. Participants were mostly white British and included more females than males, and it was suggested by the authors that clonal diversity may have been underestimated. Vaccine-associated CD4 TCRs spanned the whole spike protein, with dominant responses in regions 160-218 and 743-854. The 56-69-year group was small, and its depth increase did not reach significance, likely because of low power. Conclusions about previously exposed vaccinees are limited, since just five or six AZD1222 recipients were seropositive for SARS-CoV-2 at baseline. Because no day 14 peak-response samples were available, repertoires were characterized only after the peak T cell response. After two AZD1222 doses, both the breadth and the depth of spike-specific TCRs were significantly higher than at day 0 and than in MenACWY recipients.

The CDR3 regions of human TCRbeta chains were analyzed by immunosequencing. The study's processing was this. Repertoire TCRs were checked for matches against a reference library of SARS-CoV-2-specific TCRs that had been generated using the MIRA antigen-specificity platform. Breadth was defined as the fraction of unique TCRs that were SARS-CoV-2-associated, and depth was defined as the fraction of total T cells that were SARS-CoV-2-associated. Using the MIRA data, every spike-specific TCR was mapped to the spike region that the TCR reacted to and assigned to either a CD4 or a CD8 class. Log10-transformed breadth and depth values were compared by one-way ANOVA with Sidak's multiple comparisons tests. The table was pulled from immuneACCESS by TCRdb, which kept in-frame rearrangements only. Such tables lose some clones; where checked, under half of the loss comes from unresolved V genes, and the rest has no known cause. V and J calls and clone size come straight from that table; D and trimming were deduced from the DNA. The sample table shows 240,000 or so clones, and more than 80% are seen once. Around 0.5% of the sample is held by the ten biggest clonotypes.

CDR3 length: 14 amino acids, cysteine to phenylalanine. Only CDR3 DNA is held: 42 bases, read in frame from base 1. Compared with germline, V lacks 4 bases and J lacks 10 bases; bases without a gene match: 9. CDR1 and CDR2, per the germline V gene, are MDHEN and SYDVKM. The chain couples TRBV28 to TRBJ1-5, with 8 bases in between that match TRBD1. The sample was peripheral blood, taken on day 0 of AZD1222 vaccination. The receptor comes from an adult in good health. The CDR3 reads CASSSTGDDRPQHF. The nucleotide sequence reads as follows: TGTGCCAGCAGTTCGACAGGGGATGACCGACCCCAGCATTTT.